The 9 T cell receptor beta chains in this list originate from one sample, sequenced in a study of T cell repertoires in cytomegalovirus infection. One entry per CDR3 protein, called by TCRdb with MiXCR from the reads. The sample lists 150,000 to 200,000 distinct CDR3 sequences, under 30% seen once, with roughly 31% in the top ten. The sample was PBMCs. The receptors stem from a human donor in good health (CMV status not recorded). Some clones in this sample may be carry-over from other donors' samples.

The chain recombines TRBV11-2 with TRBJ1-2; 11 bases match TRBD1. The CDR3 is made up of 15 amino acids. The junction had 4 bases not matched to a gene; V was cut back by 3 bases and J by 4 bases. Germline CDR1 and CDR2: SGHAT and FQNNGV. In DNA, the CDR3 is TGTGCCAGCAGCTTTCGGACAGGGGGCAGCTATGGCTACACCTTC. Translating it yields CASSFRTGGSYGYTF. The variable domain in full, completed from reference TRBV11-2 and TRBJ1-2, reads EAGVAQSPRYKIIEKRQSVAFWCNPISGHATLYWYQQILGQGPKLLIQFQNNGVVDDSQLPKDRFSAERLKGVDSTLKIQPAKLEDSAVYLCASSFRTGGSYGYTFGSGTRLTVV.

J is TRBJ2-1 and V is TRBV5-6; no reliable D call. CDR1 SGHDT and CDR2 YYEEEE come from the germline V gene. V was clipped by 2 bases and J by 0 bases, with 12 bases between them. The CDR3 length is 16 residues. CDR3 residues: CASSFPGVGSYNEQFF. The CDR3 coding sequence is TGTGCCAGCAGCTTTCCTGGAGTCGGCTCCTACAATGAGCAGTTCTTC.

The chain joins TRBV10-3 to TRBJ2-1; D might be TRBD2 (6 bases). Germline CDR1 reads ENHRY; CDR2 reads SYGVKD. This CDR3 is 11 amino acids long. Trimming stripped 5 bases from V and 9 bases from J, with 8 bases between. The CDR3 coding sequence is TGTGCCATCAGTAACGGGGGTGAGCAGTTCTTC. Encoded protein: CAISNGGEQFF.

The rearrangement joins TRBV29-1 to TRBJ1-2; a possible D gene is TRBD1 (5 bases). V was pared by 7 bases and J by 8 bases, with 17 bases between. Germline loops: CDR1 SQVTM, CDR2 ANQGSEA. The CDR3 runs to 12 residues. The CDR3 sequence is CSAIGQGGGYTF. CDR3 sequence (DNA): TGCAGCGCCATCGGGCAGGGAGGGGGCTACACCTTC. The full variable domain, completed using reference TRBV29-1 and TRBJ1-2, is SAVISQKPSRDICQRGTSLTIQCQVDSQVTMMFWYRQQPGQSLTLIATANQGSEATYESGFVIDKFPISRPNLTFSTLTVSNMSPEDSSIYLCSAIGQGGGYTFGSGTRLTVV.

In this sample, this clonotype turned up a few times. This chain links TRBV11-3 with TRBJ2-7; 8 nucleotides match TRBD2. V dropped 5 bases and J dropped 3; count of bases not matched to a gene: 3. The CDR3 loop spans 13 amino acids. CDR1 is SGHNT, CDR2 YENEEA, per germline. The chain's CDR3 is CASSPGGDYEQYF. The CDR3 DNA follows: TGTGCCAGCAGCCCCGGGGGGGACTACGAGCAGTACTTC.

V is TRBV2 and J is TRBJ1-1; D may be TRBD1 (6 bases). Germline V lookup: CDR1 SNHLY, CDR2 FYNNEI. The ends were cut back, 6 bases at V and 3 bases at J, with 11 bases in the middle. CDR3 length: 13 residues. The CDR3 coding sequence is TGTGCCAGCAGCCTTCGACAGGACACTGAAGCTTTCTTT. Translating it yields CASSLRQDTEAFF.

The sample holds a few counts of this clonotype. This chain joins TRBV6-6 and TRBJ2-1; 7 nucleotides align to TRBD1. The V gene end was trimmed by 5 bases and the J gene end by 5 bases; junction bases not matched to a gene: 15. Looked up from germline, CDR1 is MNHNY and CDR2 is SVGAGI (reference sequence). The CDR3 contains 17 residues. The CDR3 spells CASSDRDGILINNEQFF. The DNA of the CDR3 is TGTGCCAGCAGTGACAGGGACGGGATTTTAATAAACAATGAGCAGTTCTTC.

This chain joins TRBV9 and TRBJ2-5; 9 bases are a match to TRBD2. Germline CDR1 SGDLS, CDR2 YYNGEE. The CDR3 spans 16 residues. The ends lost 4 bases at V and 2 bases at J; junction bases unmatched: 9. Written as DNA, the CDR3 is TGTGCCAGCAGCATCTTAGCGGGGGCCAGACAAGAGACCCAGTACTTC. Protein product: CASSILAGARQETQYF. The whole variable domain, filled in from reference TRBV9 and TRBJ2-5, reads DSGVTQTPKHLITATGQRVTLRCSPRSGDLSVYWYQQSLDQGLQFLIQYYNGEERAKGNILERFSAQQFPDLHSELNLSSLELGDSALYFCASSILAGARQETQYFGPGTRLLVL.

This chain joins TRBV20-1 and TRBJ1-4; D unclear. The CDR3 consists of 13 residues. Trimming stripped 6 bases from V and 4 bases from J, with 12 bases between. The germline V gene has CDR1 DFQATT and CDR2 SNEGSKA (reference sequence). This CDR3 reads CSAEDVGNEKLFF. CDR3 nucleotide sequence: TGCAGTGCAGAGGACGTGGGTAATGAAAAACTGTTTTTT.